This is a list of T cell receptor beta chains from one sample in a study of cytomegalovirus exposure and HLA in healthy donors. This table comes from immunoSEQ multiplex PCR, and its TCRdb copy is limited to in-frame clones, with some not included. The repertoire has 120,000 or so clones, 85% to 90% of them found once; the top ten carry 1% to 1.4%. Sequencing was performed on PBMCs. All receptors come from a woman aged 18-35 years in good health and CMV-seronegative. Both conserved end residues are part of each CDR3. D genes are given only for firm matches. The listing skips clone size in some rows; elsewhere it reads once, few, many or a size class.

D,V,J,size,DNA,CDR3
-,TRBV2,TRBJ1-5,few,TGTGCCAGCCGAGCGGGGAATCAGCCCCAGCATTTT,CASRAGNQPQHF
-,TRBV28,TRBJ2-7,-,TGTGCCAGCAGTTTTGGGGCCAGGGGCCTATCGAACTACGAGCAGTACTTC,CASSFGARGLSNYEQYF
TRBD1,TRBV10-3,TRBJ1-5,-,TGTGCCATCAGTGAGTCGACAGGGGGAAGTCAGCCCCAGCATTTT,CAISESTGGSQPQHF
-,TRBV6-6,TRBJ1-5,-,TGTGCCAGCAGCCGACAGTATAGCAATCAGCCCCAGCATTTT,CASSRQYSNQPQHF
TRBD2,TRBV6-4,TRBJ2-3,-,TGTGCCAGCAGTGACGGTGCGGGAGACGGTACAGATACGCAGTATTTT,CASSDGAGDGTDTQYF
-,TRBV30,TRBJ1-3,-,TGTGCCTGGAGTGTACCCCTCAAGAGCTCTGGAAACACCATATATTTT,CAWSVPLKSSGNTIYF
-,TRBV6-6,TRBJ1-3,-,TGTGCCAGCAGTTATGCCAGGTCCTCTGGAAACACCATATATTTT,CASSYARSSGNTIYF
-,TRBV6-4,TRBJ2-3,-,TGTGCCAGCAGTGATCAGGACTCCCGCACAGATACGCAGTATTTT,CASSDQDSRTDTQYF
-,TRBV28,TRBJ1-2,-,TGTGCCAGCAGCCGGACAGAATATGGCTACACCTTC,CASSRTEYGYTF
-,TRBV27,TRBJ2-3,once,TGTGCCAGCAAAACCCGGGAGCTCCGGCGGGATACGCAGTATTTT,CASKTRELRRDTQYF
-,TRBV25-1,TRBJ1-2,-,TGTGCCAGCAGTGAGGGAGAGGGTTGGGGCTACACCTTC,CASSEGEGWGYTF
TRBD2,TRBV5-5,TRBJ2-5,-,TGTGCCAGCAGTTTAGGACTAGCGTCGAGGGAGACCCAGTACTTC,CASSLGLASRETQYF
-,TRBV6-5,TRBJ1-5,-,TGTGCCAGCAGTTACTCGCGGGACGGCAATCAGCCCCAGCATTTT,CASSYSRDGNQPQHF
-,TRBV28,TRBJ1-2,-,TGTGCCAGCAGTCCCTCAATTTGGGGGGGCTATGGCTACACCTTC,CASSPSIWGGYGYTF
-,TRBV2,TRBJ1-3,-,TGTGCCAGCAGTGTCGAGGGAGCTGGAAACACCATATATTTT,CASSVEGAGNTIYF
TRBD1,TRBV27,TRBJ1-1,-,TGTGCCAGCAAGGGACAGAGTGATATGAACACTGAAGCTTTCTTT,CASKGQSDMNTEAFF
TRBD2,TRBV7-8,TRBJ2-1,-,TGTGCCAGCAGCTATATTTACACTAGCGGAGGTAATGAGCAGTTCTTC,CASSYIYTSGGNEQFF
-,TRBV28,TRBJ1-2,-,TGTGCCAGCTTCCGGGGGGGGCAGCACTATGGCTACACCTTC,CASFRGGQHYGYTF
TRBD1,TRBV5-1,TRBJ1-5,-,TGCGCCAGCAGCATGACAGGGGAGAATCAGCCCCAGCATTTT,CASSMTGENQPQHF
TRBD2,TRBV7-2,TRBJ2-1,few,TGTGCCAGCAGCTTAGCAGCGGGAGTCTTTAATGAGCAGTTCTTC,CASSLAAGVFNEQFF
-,TRBV6-5,TRBJ1-6,-,TGTGCCAGCAGTTATAGTAGCTCCTATAATTCACCCCTCCACTTT,CASSYSSSYNSPLHF
TRBD1,TRBV5-6,TRBJ1-1,-,TGTGCCAGCAGCTTGGCCCTAACAGGGGCGGTCACTGAAGCTTTCTTT,CASSLALTGAVTEAFF
TRBD1,TRBV25-1,TRBJ1-1,-,TGTGCCAGCAGTGAATATCACGGGACAGGGGGCGCGGGTGAAGCTTTCTTT,CASSEYHGTGGAGEAFF
-,TRBV7-9,TRBJ2-5,-,TGTGCCAGCAGCTTGGCCTCAATCGGAACAGAAAAAGAGACCCAGTACTTC,CASSLASIGTEKETQYF
-,TRBV19,TRBJ2-2,-,TGTGCCAGTAGTAGAAAAGGGGCGAACACCGGGGAGCTGTTTTTT,CASSRKGANTGELFF
TRBD2,TRBV11-3,TRBJ2-3,-,TGTGCCAGCAGCTTTTCTAGCGGGACCAACACAGATACGCAGTATTTT,CASSFSSGTNTDTQYF
-,TRBV7-9,TRBJ2-4,-,TGTGCCAGCAGCAACACGGACTCCGACATTCAGTACTTC,CASSNTDSDIQYF
TRBD1,TRBV30,TRBJ2-7,once,TGTGCCTGCACCCACAGGGGTTGGGACGAGCAGTACTTC,CACTHRGWDEQYF
-,TRBV5-1,TRBJ2-5,-,TGCGCCAGCAGCTTGACCCACGACCAGCGGACCCAGTACTTC,CASSLTHDQRTQYF
TRBD1,TRBV19,TRBJ1-5,few,TGTGCCAGTAGTCCCAGGGGGGACATCCAGCCCCAGCATTTT,CASSPRGDIQPQHF
TRBD2,TRBV4-3,TRBJ2-3,-,TGCGCCAGCAGCCAAGAATTAGCGGGAGGCCGCACAGATACGCAGTATTTT,CASSQELAGGRTDTQYF
-,TRBV30,TRBJ1-5,few,TGTGCCTGGGCCAGAGGTTCAAATCAGCCCCAGCATTTT,CAWARGSNQPQHF
-,TRBV11-1,TRBJ1-1,-,TGTGCCAGCAGCCCTCCCAGCACTGAAGCTTTCTTT,CASSPPSTEAFF
TRBD1,TRBV30,TRBJ1-5,once,TGTGCCTGGAGCGACAGGGAATATCAGCCCCAGCATTTT,CAWSDREYQPQHF
TRBD2,TRBV13,TRBJ2-1,-,TGTGCCAGCAGCTTAGTCGGACTAGCGGGGGTGTCCAGTGAGCAGTTCTTC,CASSLVGLAGVSSEQFF
-,TRBV7-8,TRBJ1-1,-,TGTGCCAGCAGTGGAGGCAGTATGAACACTGAAGCTTTCTTT,CASSGGSMNTEAFF
TRBD1,TRBV5-1,TRBJ1-3,-,TGCGCCAGCAGCTTGGAAGGGACAGGGATAATCGGCTCTGGAAACACCATATATTTT,CASSLEGTGIIGSGNTIYF
-,TRBV18,TRBJ1-4,-,TGTGCCAGCTCACCGGCGGACAGAGATGAAAAACTGTTTTTT,CASSPADRDEKLFF
-,TRBV6-1,TRBJ2-5,-,TGTGCCAGCACAGAAATCCAGGATGAGACCCAGTACTTC,CASTEIQDETQYF
-,TRBV28,TRBJ2-1,-,TGTGCCAGCAGTACTGGACTCTCCCAGTTCTTC,CASSTGLSQFF
-,TRBV7-4,TRBJ1-2,-,TGTGCCAGCAGCTTAGATGACAGGTGCGGCTACACCTTC,CASSLDDRCGYTF
TRBD1,TRBV13,TRBJ1-3,-,TGTGCCAGCAGCACCAGCAACAGGGGCTTCTCTGGAAACACCATATATTTT,CASSTSNRGFSGNTIYF